This is a list of T cell receptor beta chains from one sample in a study of identifying expanded T cells in peripheral blood. Profiled with immunoSEQ multiplex PCR; TCRdb holds only in-frame clones, not every one. The table includes around 120,000 clones, 75% to 90% detected once. Specimen: blood. The origin of the receptors is a person aged 18 to 70 in good health. Each CDR3 is given with its conserved first and last residue. The D gene is left open where the match is weak. Clone sizes are given selectively: once, few, many, or a class where the clone is expanded.

abundance,len,j_gene,v_gene,d_gene,CDR3nt,CDR3aa
NA,14,TRBJ1-5,TRBV2,TRBD1,TGTGCCAGCAGACAGGGGTCCGGAGATCAGCCCCAGCATTTT,CASRQGSGDQPQHF
NA,12,TRBJ2-7,TRBV29-1,TRBD1,TGCAGCGTATCGGACAGGCCGGGCGAGCAGTACTTC,CSVSDRPGEQYF
NA,14,TRBJ2-7,TRBV6-6,NA,TGTGCCAGCTCCAAAACCTCCGCTACCTACGAGCAGTACTTC,CASSKTSATYEQYF
few,15,TRBJ2-7,TRBV25-1,TRBD2,TGTGCCAGCAGTGGACTAGCGGGAGGATCCTACGAGCAGTACTTC,CASSGLAGGSYEQYF
NA,13,TRBJ1-1,TRBV29-1,NA,TGCAGCGTTGACAGGGGAGTGAACACTGAAGCTTTCTTT,CSVDRGVNTEAFF
NA,12,TRBJ2-7,TRBV6-5,TRBD1,TGTGCCAGCAGGTCAGGGGGCGGCGAGCAGTACTTC,CASRSGGGEQYF
NA,13,TRBJ2-5,TRBV12-5,NA,TGTGCTAGTGGTTTGGTACCCGGAGAGACCCAGTACTTC,CASGLVPGETQYF
NA,13,TRBJ1-1,TRBV28,NA,TGTGCCAGCAGTTTGGAGGGACGGACTGAAGCTTTCTTT,CASSLEGRTEAFF
NA,14,TRBJ2-2,TRBV6-5,TRBD1,TGTGCCAGCAGTTGGGGACAGACCACCGGGGAGCTGTTTTTT,CASSWGQTTGELFF
NA,15,TRBJ2-2,TRBV2,NA,TGTGCCAGCAGCTCGATTGACAGGAACACCGGGGAGCTGTTTTTT,CASSSIDRNTGELFF
NA,14,TRBJ1-2,TRBV6-1,NA,TGTGCCAGCAGATTCAACCGGGATAGCGGAGGCTACACCTTC,CASRFNRDSGGYTF
NA,16,TRBJ1-5,TRBV6-1,TRBD1,TGTGCCAGCAGTGAGTTACGGGGACAGGGAAGTCAGCCCCAGCATTTT,CASSELRGQGSQPQHF
NA,15,TRBJ2-3,TRBV28,TRBD2,TGTGCCAGCAGAATAGCGGGAAAGGGGACAGATACGCAGTATTTT,CASRIAGKGTDTQYF
NA,14,TRBJ2-7,TRBV18,TRBD1,TGTGCCAGCTCTCCGGGACAGGACCGGCGGGAGCAGTACTTC,CASSPGQDRREQYF
NA,14,TRBJ1-4,TRBV5-1,NA,TGCGCCAGCAGCATCGGGACCAATAATGAAAAACTGTTTTTT,CASSIGTNNEKLFF
NA,15,TRBJ1-2,TRBV18,NA,TGTGCCAGCTCACCTAGACAGAGTCCTAACTATGGCTACACCTTC,CASSPRQSPNYGYTF
NA,15,TRBJ1-4,TRBV28,NA,TGTGCCAGCAGTTCAGGGGCATCAACTAATGAAAAACTGTTTTTT,CASSSGASTNEKLFF
NA,15,TRBJ1-2,TRBV27,TRBD1,TGTGCCAGCAGTTTAGGCTCCGTGACAGGGAATGGCTACACCTTC,CASSLGSVTGNGYTF
NA,15,TRBJ1-6,TRBV6-5,NA,TGTGCCAGCAGTCCCGAGGACAGTAATAATTCACCCCTCCACTTT,CASSPEDSNNSPLHF
NA,16,TRBJ1-2,TRBV5-1,TRBD1,TGCGCCAGCAGCTTTGGCGGAGGGGGCGTTGACTATGGCTACACCTTC,CASSFGGGGVDYGYTF
NA,15,TRBJ2-5,TRBV15,NA,TGTGCCACCAGCAGGGAAAGGGCGTACCAAGAGACCCAGTACTTC,CATSRERAYQETQYF
NA,15,TRBJ2-7,TRBV28,TRBD2,TGTGCCAGCAGTTTCGGTCTAGCGGGCTCCTACGAGCAGTACTTC,CASSFGLAGSYEQYF
NA,15,TRBJ2-4,TRBV28,NA,TGTGCCAGCAGTTTAGGGGGCGCGGCCAAAAACATTCAGTACTTC,CASSLGGAAKNIQYF
NA,17,TRBJ2-2,TRBV4-1,NA,TGCGCCAGCAGCCAAGACGGCAGGGAGATAAACACCGGGGAGCTGTTTTTT,CASSQDGREINTGELFF
NA,15,TRBJ2-3,TRBV5-6,TRBD2,TGTGCCAGCAGCTTCGGCGGGAGGTCCACAGATACGCAGTATTTT,CASSFGGRSTDTQYF
NA,16,TRBJ1-2,TRBV27,NA,TGTGCCAGCAGTTTAGGTTTCCGCGCCCCGAACTATGGCTACACCTTC,CASSLGFRAPNYGYTF
NA,13,TRBJ1-5,TRBV28,NA,TGTGCCAGCCAGCCGGTTTACAATCAGCCCCAGCATTTT,CASQPVYNQPQHF
NA,12,TRBJ2-3,TRBV13,NA,TGTGCCAGCAGCTGGACGACAGATACGCAGTATTTT,CASSWTTDTQYF
NA,16,TRBJ2-5,TRBV18,TRBD2,TGTGCCAGCTCACCACCTAGCGGGAGGGTCGGAGAGACCCAGTACTTC,CASSPPSGRVGETQYF
NA,15,TRBJ2-1,TRBV9,TRBD2,TGTGCCAGCAGCGTTCTAGCGGGAGGGCGTGATGAGCAGTTCTTC,CASSVLAGGRDEQFF
NA,17,TRBJ1-2,TRBV7-8,TRBD1,TGTGCCAGCAGCCGCGGGACAGGGGAATTTGGTGGCTATGGCTACACCTTC,CASSRGTGEFGGYGYTF
few,11,TRBJ2-1,TRBV7-6,NA,TGTGCCAGCAGCCCTGGGACAGAGCAGTTCTTC,CASSPGTEQFF
NA,11,TRBJ2-7,TRBV6-1,NA,TGTGCCAGCAGTTCCTTCGGGGAGCAGTACTTC,CASSSFGEQYF
NA,13,TRBJ2-1,TRBV6-6,NA,TGTGCCAGCAGTTACGCTAGGGCAAATGAGCAGTTCTTC,CASSYARANEQFF
NA,14,TRBJ2-3,TRBV7-9,NA,TGTGCCAGCAGCTTAGAATCCCCCGGCGATACGCAGTATTTT,CASSLESPGDTQYF
NA,18,TRBJ2-1,TRBV7-9,TRBD2,TGTGCCAGCAGCTTACGCACAGCCGGGACTAGCAGGTACAATGAGCAGTTCTTC,CASSLRTAGTSRYNEQFF
NA,13,TRBJ1-5,TRBV2,TRBD1,TGTGCCAGCAAGGAGGGGGCGAGGCAGCCCCAGCATTTT,CASKEGARQPQHF
NA,15,TRBJ2-7,TRBV5-6,TRBD1,TGTGCCAGCAGCTTGGGGGGGACAGGGTCCACCGGGACGTACTTC,CASSLGGTGSTGTYF
once,11,TRBJ2-5,TRBV11-2,NA,TGTGCCAGCAGCTCTCAAGAGACCCAGTACTTC,CASSSQETQYF
once,16,TRBJ2-1,TRBV28,NA,TGTGCCAGCAGCCAACGGATCGGTTTGTCCAACAATGAGCAGTTCTTC,CASSQRIGLSNNEQFF
NA,17,TRBJ2-2,TRBV9,TRBD2,TGTGCCAGCAGCGTAGGACTAGCGGGGCCCGGGACCGGGGAGCTGTTTTTT,CASSVGLAGPGTGELFF
few,11,TRBJ2-1,TRBV11-1,NA,TGTGCCACGGGCCAAGGGGATGAGCAGTTCTTC,CATGQGDEQFF
NA,14,TRBJ1-1,TRBV10-3,NA,TGTGCCATCAGTGAGGAGGGGCTGAACACTGAAGCTTTCTTT,CAISEEGLNTEAFF